This T cell receptor (beta chain) originates from a study of T cell responses to AZD1222 COVID-19 vaccine. Study-wide results and caveats: As reported, nearly half of all spike-specific TCRs target variant regions that are unmutated. After the peak T cell response, and only then, were repertoires sampled. Spike was spanned by vaccine-associated CD4 TCRs, which were dominant at 160-218 and 743-854.

V was pared by 7 bases and J by 4 bases, with 8 bases of the junction left unmatched. Germline lookup yields CDR1 ENHRY and CDR2 SYGVKD. The CDR3 sequence is 15 residues long. Sequencing was performed with immunoSEQ multiplex PCR; in TCRdb, only in-frame clones are kept and a portion is missing. This sample has 100,000 to 150,000 clones, with 80% to 90% found just once. Of note for this clone: Its specificity is not known.

This specimen was peripheral blood, taken on day 0 of AZD1222 vaccination. V is TRBV10-3 and J is TRBJ1-2, with 11 bases identical to TRBD1. The clonotype originates from an adult in good health. CDR3 sequence (DNA): TGTGCCATCACTAAGGGACAGGGGGAATCCTATGGCTACACCTTC. It specifies CAITKGQGESYGYTF.